Given below is one T cell receptor (beta chain) in context. The entry originates in a study of blood T cell repertoires in COVID-19. The CDR3 is 18 residues long. Per germline, CDR1 LNHDA and CDR2 SQIVND (reference sequence). Unmatched junction bases numbered 12, after V lost 6 bases and J lost 0 bases. Libraries were prepared by immunoSEQ multiplex PCR; TCRdb keeps only in-frame clonotypes and omits some of them. This table holds 65,000 to 70,000 clones, approximately 88% found once. The source material was peripheral blood. The V and J genes are TRBV19 and TRBJ1-1; 11 nucleotides line up with TRBD1. This TCR came from a woman of 80 years or more with acute or convalescent COVID-19. The CDR3 reads CASRSHRDRGSLNTEAFF. CDR3 DNA: TGTGCCAGTAGATCGCACCGGGACAGGGGGTCGTTGAACACTGAAGCTTTCTTT. Full variable domain (remainder filled in from reference TRBV19 and TRBJ1-1): DGGITQSPKYLFRKEGQNVTLSCEQNLNHDAMYWYRQDPGQGLRLIYYSQIVNDFQKGDIAEGYSVSREKKESFPLTVTSAQKNPTAFYLCASRSHRDRGSLNTEAFFGQGTRLTVV.